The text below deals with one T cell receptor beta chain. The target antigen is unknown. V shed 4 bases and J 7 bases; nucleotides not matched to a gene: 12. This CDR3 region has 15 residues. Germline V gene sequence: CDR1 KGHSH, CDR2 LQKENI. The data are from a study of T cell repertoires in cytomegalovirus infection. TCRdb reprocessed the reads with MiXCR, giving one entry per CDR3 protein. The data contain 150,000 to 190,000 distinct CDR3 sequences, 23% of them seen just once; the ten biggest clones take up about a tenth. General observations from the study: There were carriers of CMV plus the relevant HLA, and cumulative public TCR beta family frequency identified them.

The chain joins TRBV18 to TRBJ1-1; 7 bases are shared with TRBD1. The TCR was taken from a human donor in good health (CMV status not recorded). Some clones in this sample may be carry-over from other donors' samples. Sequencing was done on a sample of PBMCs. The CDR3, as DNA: TGTGCCAGCTCACTTCAAGGACAGGTCGGAATTGAAGCTTTCTTT. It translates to CASSLQGQVGIEAFF.